Listed below are T cell receptor beta chains from one sample, sequenced in a study of post-analysis software for immune sequencing data. TCRdb re-called the PCR reads with MiXCR, one entry per CDR3 protein. The profile covers about 540,000 distinct CDR3 sequences, with around 36% appearing a single time and less than 6% taken by the ten largest. Sequenced material: blood. Every receptor here comes from a girl under 18 with multiple sclerosis. The CDR3 runs from the conserved cysteine through the conserved F or W. Fields, in order: J gene, D gene, clone size, V gene, CDR3 protein, CDR3 DNA. D genes are given only for firm matches. Clone size is shown for a subset of rows, as once, few, many or a class of expanded clone.

>TRBJ2-2|TRBD2|NA|TRBV10-3
CAIRAGGTNTGELFF
TGTGCCATCAGAGCGGGGGGGACGAACACCGGGGAGCTGTTTTTT
>TRBJ2-5|TRBD2|NA|TRBV4-2
CASSRSHGAGGQETQYF
TGTGCCAGCAGCCGTTCCCATGGGGCGGGGGGGCAAGAGACCCAGTACTTC
>TRBJ2-1|NA|NA|TRBV20-1
CSATPGDEQFF
TGCAGTGCAACCCCAGGGGATGAGCAGTTCTTC
>TRBJ2-3|TRBD1|NA|TRBV6-6
CASGRQGSDTQYF
TGTGCCAGCGGGAGACAGGGCTCAGATACGCAGTATTTT
>TRBJ1-4|NA|NA|TRBV20-1
CSARAARSVTNEKLFF
TGCAGTGCTAGAGCGGCGAGAAGTGTCACTAATGAAAAACTGTTTTTT
>TRBJ2-1|TRBD2|NA|TRBV20-1
CSARDDWDSRGASYNEQFF
TGCAGTGCTAGAGACGACTGGGATTCGCGGGGGGCCTCCTACAATGAGCAGTTCTTC
>TRBJ1-2|NA|NA|TRBV5-5
CASSLGQGFPNYGYTF
TGTGCCAGCTCCCTAGGGCAGGGCTTCCCTAACTATGGCTACACCTTC
>TRBJ2-1|TRBD1|NA|TRBV5-1
CASSFGDRDHNEQFF
TGCGCCAGCAGCTTTGGGGACAGGGACCACAATGAGCAGTTCTTC
>TRBJ2-3|NA|NA|TRBV29-1
CSVEVPPFTDTQYF
TGCAGCGTTGAGGTCCCGCCCTTCACAGATACGCAGTATTTT
>TRBJ1-1|TRBD1|once|TRBV20-1
CSASRQGASEAFF
TGCAGTGCTAGCAGACAGGGGGCGAGTGAAGCTTTCTTT
>TRBJ2-6|NA|NA|TRBV7-2
CASSTTASGANVRTF
TGTGCCAGCAGCACTACCGCCTCTGGGGCCAACGTCCGGACTTTC
>TRBJ2-3|TRBD2|many|TRBV29-1
CSGRLAGADTQYF
TGCAGCGGCAGACTAGCGGGGGCAGATACGCAGTATTTT
>TRBJ1-2|NA|NA|TRBV29-1
CSDYRENGYTF
TGCAGCGATTACAGGGAAAATGGCTACACCTTC
>TRBJ2-7|NA|few|TRBV15
CATSREGVSYEQYF
TGTGCCACCAGCAGAGAAGGGGTGAGCTACGAGCAGTACTTC
>TRBJ2-7|TRBD1|NA|TRBV5-6
CASRGGRDRGYEQYF
TGTGCCAGCAGAGGGGGACGGGACAGGGGTTACGAGCAGTACTTC
>TRBJ2-3|TRBD2|NA|TRBV20-1
CRVGGLDPTSGSTDTQYF
TGCAGGGTAGGGGGCTTAGACCCAACTAGCGGGAGCACAGATACGCAGTATTTT
>TRBJ1-2|TRBD1|NA|TRBV5-1
CASSSDRGNAGYTF
TGCGCCAGCAGCTCAGACAGGGGGAACGCTGGCTACACCTTC
>TRBJ2-5|NA|few|TRBV4-1
CASSQDAGFSLIKYF
TGCGCCAGCAGCCAAGACGCAGGGTTCTCACTCATCAAGTACTTC
>TRBJ2-1|TRBD2|few|TRBV7-7
CASSTTGTSGIVEQFF
TGTGCCAGCAGCACTACCGGGACTAGCGGCATTGTTGAGCAGTTCTTC
>TRBJ2-3|TRBD2|once|TRBV6-5
CASREQRGSTDTQYF
TGTGCCAGCAGGGAACAGCGGGGGAGCACAGATACGCAGTATTTT
>TRBJ1-2|NA|NA|TRBV5-1
CASSFSPPRRLGGGYTF
TGCGCCAGCAGCTTCTCCCCTCCGAGACGCTTGGGAGGTGGCTACACCTTC
>TRBJ2-3|NA|few|TRBV5-6
CASSLGDYSTDTQYF
TGTGCCAGCAGCTTGGGAGACTACAGCACAGATACGCAGTATTTT
>TRBJ2-1|NA|few|TRBV7-7
CASSFPTVQETQFF
TGTGCTAGCAGCTTTCCGACAGTACAAGAGACCCAGTTCTTC
>TRBJ2-5|TRBD2|NA|TRBV7-2
CASSSPGLGKTQYF
TGTGCCAGCAGCTCCCCGGGACTAGGAAAGACCCAGTACTTC
>TRBJ1-2|NA|few|TRBV20-1
CSAQGSRELYYGYTF
TGCAGTGCTCAGGGGAGCAGGGAACTCTACTATGGCTACACCTTC
>TRBJ1-6|NA|NA|TRBV7-9
CASSSTGPGNSPLHF
TGTGCCAGCAGCTCGACTGGCCCGGGGAATTCACCCCTCCACTTT
>TRBJ2-4|TRBD1|NA|TRBV12-3/TRBV12-4
CASSSTGGDLLKNIQYF
TGTGCCAGCAGTTCGACAGGGGGCGATCTCTTGAAAAACATTCAGTACTTC
>TRBJ1-2|NA|medium-sized|TRBV7-2
CASSRFDSYGYTF
TGTGCCAGCAGCCGATTCGACAGCTATGGCTACACCTTC
>TRBJ2-1|NA|few|TRBV10-3
CAISPASSYNEQFF
TGTGCCATCTCCCCAGCGAGCTCCTACAATGAGCAGTTCTTC